This T cell receptor (beta chain) was recorded in a study of Tregs in tolerant kidney transplant recipients. This clone turned up a few times. There are 13 residues in the CDR3. V was cut by 2 bases and J by 2 bases, with 5 bases left in between. In germline, CDR1 is SGDLS, CDR2 YYNGEE. Profiling relied on immunoSEQ multiplex PCR, and the TCRdb table lists in-frame clones only, not all of them. The sample gives tens of thousands of clones, around four fifths of which show up once; around 5.2% is in the top ten. Unstimulated Tregs (CD4+CD25+CD127-) and CD4+CD25- non-Tregs were sorted from PBMCs. The chain combines TRBV9 with TRBJ1-5; D is ambiguous. This clonotype originated in a human donor in good health. Sequencing was carried out using CD4+ T cells from blood. The CDR3 reads CASSVDRNQPQHF. CDR3 nucleotide sequence: TGTGCCAGCAGCGTGGACCGCAATCAGCCCCAGCATTTT.